Listed below are T cell receptor beta chains from one sample, sequenced in a study of T cell responses to AZD1222 COVID-19 vaccine. The repertoire was sequenced with immunoSEQ multiplex PCR; TCRdb's copy has only in-frame clones and lacks some. The sample lists over 110,000 clones, 85% to 90% occurring once. The sample was peripheral blood, taken 28 days after the second AZD1222 dose. The source of these receptors is an adult who received the AZD1222 COVID-19 vaccine. Both conserved end residues are part of each CDR3. A D gene is named only where the DNA matches it firmly.

v_gene: TRBV10-1; d_gene: TRBD2; CDR3aa: CASSSGTSGGTDTQYF
v_gene: TRBV9; d_gene: TRBD1; CDR3aa: CASSVTGTGPYEQYF
v_gene: TRBV2; d_gene: TRBD2; CDR3aa: CASSVGLAPYEQYF
v_gene: TRBV4-1; d_gene: .; CDR3aa: CASSHLTGEAFF
v_gene: TRBV27; d_gene: .; CDR3aa: CASSLFGRSRNTEAFF
v_gene: TRBV7-9; d_gene: .; CDR3aa: CASSLDGGSNEKLFF
v_gene: TRBV20-1; d_gene: TRBD1; CDR3aa: CSASGQGDQPQHF
v_gene: TRBV19; d_gene: TRBD2; CDR3aa: CASTPSGRAGAEQFF
v_gene: TRBV18; d_gene: .; CDR3aa: CASSPPYEQYF
v_gene: TRBV28; d_gene: TRBD1; CDR3aa: CASSSSGTGDTEAFF
v_gene: TRBV7-6; d_gene: TRBD2; CDR3aa: CASSFPGEGKGYTDTQYF
v_gene: TRBV14; d_gene: TRBD2; CDR3aa: CASSLLLAGANNEQFF
v_gene: TRBV6-5; d_gene: .; CDR3aa: CASSYRGVGENTEAFF